The 32 T cell receptor beta chains in this list originate from one sample, sequenced in a study of blood T cell repertoires in COVID-19. The table came from immunoSEQ multiplex PCR; TCRdb's copy has only in-frame clones and leaves some out. The sample yields some 330,000 clones, about 90% seen once. Sequencing was done on a sample of PBMCs or T cells enriched from blood (not recorded which). These receptors originate from a man aged 25 to 45 who had recovered from COVID-19.

The rearrangement joins TRBV28 to TRBJ2-5; 8 bases align to TRBD1. V gave up 6 bases and J gave up 4 bases; unmatched junction bases: 4. The CDR3 is 13 residues long. Germline V CDR1 and CDR2: MDHEN, SYDVKM. CDR3 nucleotide sequence: TGTGCCAGCAGAGAGGGACAGGTAGAGACCCAGTACTTC. Translated: CASREGQVETQYF. Based on the CDR3 plus reference TRBV28 and TRBJ2-5, the full variable domain is DVKVTQSSRYLVKRTGEKVFLECVQDMDHENMFWYRQDPGLGLRLIYFSYDVKMKEKGDIPEGYSVSREKKERFSLILESASTNQTSMYLCASREGQVETQYFGPGTRLLVL.

The chain uses TRBV25-1 and TRBJ1-1, with D unclear. The germline gives CDR1 MGHDK, CDR2 SYGVNS. The CDR3 extends over 13 amino acids. V gave up 3 bases and J gave up 6 bases, with 11 bases separating them. The CDR3 is CASSDMLGAEAFF. In DNA, the CDR3 is TGTGCCAGCAGTGACATGCTGGGCGCTGAAGCTTTCTTT. Combining the CDR3 with reference TRBV25-1 and TRBJ1-1 gives the whole variable domain EADIYQTPRYLVIGTGKKITLECSQTMGHDKMYWYQQDPGMELHLIHYSYGVNSTEKGDLSSESTVSRIRTEHFPLTLESARPSHTSQYLCASSDMLGAEAFFGQGTRLTVV.

The rearrangement joins TRBV11-3 to TRBJ2-1, with 10 bases lining up with TRBD2. Germline V gene lookup returns CDR1 SGHNT and CDR2 YENEEA. This CDR3 is built from 17 residues. The ends lost 5 bases at V and 5 bases at J; junction bases unmatched: 12. The CDR3 sequence is CASSPSGRAYTNNEQFF. The CDR3 DNA reads as TGTGCCAGCAGCCCCAGCGGGAGGGCCTACACGAACAATGAGCAGTTCTTC.

This clone has only one observation. This CDR3 reads CASSQDGTGDYGSGNTIYF. CDR3 nucleotide sequence: TGTGCCAGCAGCCAAGACGGGACAGGTGACTATGGCTCTGGAAACACCATATATTTT. The J gene is TRBJ1-3, the V gene TRBV4-2, with 8 bases matching TRBD1. This CDR3 comprises 19 residues. CDR1 and CDR2 (germline): LGHNA, YNFKEQ. With 0 bases clipped from V and 0 bases from J, the junction kept 10 bases outside the gene matches.

The gene calls are TRBV5-6 and TRBJ2-5, with TRBD2 matching 7 bases. The CDR3 length is 17 residues. The V and J ends lost 6 bases and 5 bases, in that order; junction bases with no gene match: 19. Germline values: CDR1 SGHDT, CDR2 YYEEEE. In nucleotides, the CDR3 is TGTGCCAGCAACTACTATTTCTTCGGGGGGTCGGGGGAGACCCAGTACTTC. As protein: CASNYYFFGGSGETQYF.

For the CDR3, the DNA is TGTGCCAGCAGCCAAGATCGTCCCGGGTGGCGGGGGGGAAGCACAGATACGCAGTATTTT. Its protein is CASSQDRPGWRGGSTDTQYF. The chain carries TRBV4-2 and TRBJ2-3, with 9 nucleotides matching TRBD2. Trimming cost V 0 bases and J 0 bases; bases outside gene matches: 13. Germline V gene lookup returns CDR1 LGHNA and CDR2 YNFKEQ. This CDR3 spans 20 amino acids.

J is TRBJ1-1 and V is TRBV29-1, with D possibly being TRBD1 (5 bases). CDR3 size: 12 residues. The V and J ends lost 5 bases and 2 bases respectively, with 9 bases between them. CDR1 is SQVTM, CDR2 ANQGSEA, per germline. CDR3 nucleotides: TGCAGCGTTTCGGGGGATAACACTGAAGCTTTCTTT. Its protein product is CSVSGDNTEAFF.

The chain has TRBV19 and TRBJ2-2; 7 bases map to TRBD1. V lost 2 bases and J lost 0; bases outside the gene matches: 3. Germline loops: CDR1 LNHDA, CDR2 SQIVND (reference sequence). CDR3 length: 16 amino acids. The CDR3 DNA sequence: TGTGCCAGTAGTATATCAGGGGGAGCGAACACCGGGGAGCTGTTTTTT. It yields the protein CASSISGGANTGELFF.

V usage is TRBV29-1 and J usage is TRBJ1-2; 7 bases match TRBD1. Germline assignment: CDR1 SQVTM and CDR2 ANQGSEA. With V trimmed by 7 bases and J by 3 bases, 14 bases remained unmatched. The CDR3 contains 15 residues. CDR3 nucleotides: TGCAGCGGGGAACCAGTACAGGGGACCGACTATGGCTACACCTTC. This sequence encodes CSGEPVQGTDYGYTF.

This chain uses TRBV10-3 with TRBJ1-3; no reliable D call. V lost 3 bases and J lost 5, with 11 bases in between. The germline V gene has CDR1 ENHRY and CDR2 SYGVKD. This CDR3 has 14 amino acids. The CDR3 DNA sequence: TGTGCCATCAGTGACCCCGGGTCCAGAAACACCATATATTTT. It translates to CAISDPGSRNTIYF.

This chain uses TRBV19 with TRBJ1-4; TRBD1 matches at 11 bases. V was clipped by 5 bases and J by 6 bases; unmatched bases: 11. CDR1 and CDR2 (germline): LNHDA, SQIVND (reference sequence). This CDR3 region has 17 residues. The CDR3 here is CASSAEGQGAPYEKLFF. CDR3 DNA: TGTGCCAGTAGTGCCGAAGGACAGGGGGCTCCATATGAAAAACTGTTTTTT. Drawing the rest from reference TRBV19 and TRBJ1-4, the complete variable domain is DGGITQSPKYLFRKEGQNVTLSCEQNLNHDAMYWYRQDPGQGLRLIYYSQIVNDFQKGDIAEGYSVSREKKESFPLTVTSAQKNPTAFYLCASSAEGQGAPYEKLFFGSGTQLSVL.

The V and J genes are TRBV5-1 and TRBJ2-3; the match to TRBD1 covers 9 bases. V lost 0 bases and J lost 3; bases outside the gene matches: 5. The CDR3 loop spans 16 amino acids. The V gene's germline CDR1 is SGHRS and CDR2 YFSETQ. The CDR3 is CASSLVGTGNTDTQYF. The CDR3 DNA follows: TGCGCCAGCAGCTTGGTTGGGACAGGGAATACAGATACGCAGTATTTT. The full variable domain, with the rest looked up from reference TRBV5-1 and TRBJ2-3, is KAGVTQTPRYLIKTRGQQVTLSCSPISGHRSVSWYQQTPGQGLQFLFEYFSETQRNKGNFPGRFSGRQFSNSRSEMNVSTLELGDSALYLCASSLVGTGNTDTQYFGPGTRLTVL.

This clone has only one observation. The rearrangement links TRBV9 to TRBJ1-2, with 11 bases fitting TRBD1. J lost 2 bases, V lost 3 bases, and 0 bases had no gene match. Germline lookup yields CDR1 SGDLS and CDR2 YYNGEE. CDR3 length: 14 residues. CDR3: CASSGTGGNYGYTF. The CDR3, as DNA: TGTGCCAGCAGCGGGACAGGGGGCAACTATGGCTACACCTTC. Full variable domain (outside the CDR3, taken from reference TRBV9 and TRBJ1-2): DSGVTQTPKHLITATGQRVTLRCSPRSGDLSVYWYQQSLDQGLQFLIQYYNGEERAKGNILERFSAQQFPDLHSELNLSSLELGDSALYFCASSGTGGNYGYTFGSGTRLTVV.

The rearrangement joins TRBV6-5 to TRBJ2-7, with 8 bases that match TRBD1. CDR1 is MNHEY, CDR2 SVGAGI, per germline. V trimming: 2 bases; J trimming: 6 bases; junction bases outside the gene matches: 9. The CDR3 extends over 15 amino acids. CDR3 nucleotide sequence: TGTGCCAGCAGTTACATGGCAGGGGGCTTAGCCGAGCAGTACTTC. Translation gives CASSYMAGGLAEQYF.

The rearrangement links TRBV7-3 to TRBJ2-1; TRBD1 agrees at 11 bases. Germline V lookup: CDR1 SGHTA, CDR2 FQGTGA. V lost 5 bases, J lost 6 bases, and 3 bases stayed unmatched. The CDR3 totals 14 residues. The CDR3 DNA follows: TGTGCCAGCAGCCCCGGGACAGGGGGCAATGAGCAGTTCTTC. It codes for CASSPGTGGNEQFF.

The rearrangement joins TRBV7-9 to TRBJ1-1, with D tentatively TRBD1 (6 bases). Trimming left V 2 bases short and J 3 bases short, with 16 bases between. This CDR3 has 16 residues. CDR1 is SEHNR and CDR2 is FQNEAQ in the germline V gene (reference sequence). CDR3 DNA sequence: TGTGCCAGCAGCTTAAGGGTTGGGGAGGGGGACACTGAAGCTTTCTTT. Its translation: CASSLRVGEGDTEAFF. The full variable domain, its missing parts supplied by reference TRBV7-9 and TRBJ1-1, is DTGVSQNPRHKITKRGQNVTFRCDPISEHNRLYWYRQTLGQGPEFLTYFQNEAQLEKSRLLSDRFSAERPKGSFSTLEIQRTEQGDSAMYLCASSLRVGEGDTEAFFGQGTRLTVV.

The chain recombines TRBV2 with TRBJ1-5; 9 positions match TRBD1. This CDR3 has 15 residues. Per the germline V gene, CDR1 is SNHLY and CDR2 is FYNNEI. Germline trimming cut 5 bases from V and 7 bases from J; bases unmatched to any gene: 9. CDR3 coding DNA: TGTGCCAGCAGTACAGGGGGCGCGGGGGGCCAGCCCCAGCATTTT. Amino acids: CASSTGGAGGQPQHF.

This chain links TRBV5-4 with TRBJ1-1; TRBD1 matches at 10 bases. Per germline, CDR1 SGHNT and CDR2 YYREEE (reference sequence). Trimming cost V 4 bases and J 3 bases; bases outside gene matches: 3. This CDR3 has 14 residues. The CDR3: CASSLGTGDTEAFF. In DNA form, the CDR3 reads TGTGCCAGCAGCCTCGGGACAGGGGACACTGAAGCTTTCTTT.

The chain uses TRBV4-1 and TRBJ1-1, with unresolved D. V was clipped by 0 bases and J by 9 bases, with 11 bases between them. Germline-derived CDR1 and CDR2 are MGHRA and YSYEKL. The CDR3 is made up of 13 amino acids. CDR3 DNA sequence: TGCGCCAGCAGCCAAGATATAGAGGGTAAAGCTTTCTTT. Its translation is CASSQDIEGKAFF.

The chain links TRBV14 to TRBJ1-2; 7 nucleotides agree with TRBD1. Germline assignment: CDR1 SGHDN and CDR2 FVKESK. The CDR3 is 17 residues long. V lost 0 bases to trimming and J lost 0 bases; unmatched junction nucleotides: 7. CDR3 in DNA: TGTGCCAGCAGCCAAGAATCGTACAGGGGATCTAACTATGGCTACACCTTC. Translation: CASSQESYRGSNYGYTF.

This chain links TRBV28 with TRBJ2-7; 8 bases are shared with TRBD2. Losses at the gene ends were 6 bases for V and 0 bases for J; bases not matched to a gene: 7. This CDR3 is 15 amino acids long. The germline CDR1 and CDR2 sequences are MDHEN and SYDVKM. The CDR3 spells CASRRLTSGSYEQYF. The CDR3 coding sequence is TGTGCCAGCAGACGTCTCACTAGCGGCTCCTACGAGCAGTACTTC.

This sequence joins TRBV5-1 and TRBJ2-3; TRBD2 agrees at 9 bases. Germline values: CDR1 SGHRS, CDR2 YFSETQ. The CDR3 has 17 residues. The J segment lost 0 bases and the V segment lost 4 bases, leaving 9 bases of the junction unmatched. The CDR3 nucleotides are TGCGCCAGCAGCCGGCGGGGGACTAGCTATAGCACAGATACGCAGTATTTT. It is translated as CASSRRGTSYSTDTQYF.

The V and J genes are TRBV11-2 and TRBJ1-6; no firm D call. Deletions cut 5 bases from V and 7 bases from J, with 9 bases between. The CDR3 loop spans 13 amino acids. CDR1 is SGHAT and CDR2 is FQNNGV in the germline V gene. The CDR3 spells CASSVNKNSPLHF. In DNA, the CDR3 is TGTGCCAGCAGCGTGAACAAGAATTCACCCCTCCACTTT.

The chain couples TRBV28 to TRBJ2-7; 9 bases align to TRBD2. Germline CDR1 is MDHEN and CDR2 is SYDVKM. Unmatched junction bases numbered 12, after V lost 6 bases and J lost 3 bases. The CDR3 length is 16 residues. The CDR3 here is CASRQGSGGADYEQYF. The DNA for the CDR3 is TGTGCCAGCAGACAGGGTAGCGGGGGCGCCGACTACGAGCAGTACTTC. The full variable domain, completed using reference TRBV28 and TRBJ2-7, is DVKVTQSSRYLVKRTGEKVFLECVQDMDHENMFWYRQDPGLGLRLIYFSYDVKMKEKGDIPEGYSVSREKKERFSLILESASTNQTSMYLCASRQGSGGADYEQYFGPGTRLTVT.

The rearrangement uses TRBV19 and TRBJ1-5; D is uncertain. This CDR3 has 12 amino acids. Trimming pared 7 bases from V and 5 bases from J, leaving 9 bases between. In germline, CDR1 is LNHDA, CDR2 SQIVND (reference sequence). CDR3 DNA sequence: TGTGCCAGTAAGAGGCGGGATCAGCCCCAGCATTTT. Its protein is CASKRRDQPQHF.

This chain connects TRBV18 to TRBJ1-1; possibly TRBD1 for D (5 bases). This CDR3 has 15 amino acids. V shed 4 bases and J shed 0 bases, with 12 bases lying between them. Germline values: CDR1 KGHSH, CDR2 LQKENI. CDR3 bases: TGTGCCAGCTCACTTGGGGCAGAAATGAACACTGAAGCTTTCTTT. Its translation is CASSLGAEMNTEAFF.

The J gene is TRBJ2-3, the V gene TRBV5-1; D not certain. V was shortened by 8 bases and J by 0 bases, with 10 bases between the two germline ends. Germline CDR1 and CDR2: SGHRS and YFSETQ. This CDR3 is built from 13 residues. The DNA of the CDR3 is TGCGCCAGTGATGCTGGCAGCACAGATACGCAGTATTTT. It specifies CASDAGSTDTQYF.

The CDR3 loop reads CASSLELAGATNTGELFF. In nucleotides, the CDR3 is TGTGCCAGCAGCTTGGAACTAGCGGGGGCCACGAACACCGGGGAGCTGTTTTTT. The chain is built from TRBV5-6 and TRBJ2-2; 11 bases match TRBD2. CDR3 size: 18 residues. Germline loops: CDR1 SGHDT, CDR2 YYEEEE. After removal of 0 bases from V and 0 bases from J, the junction contained 4 bases not matched to a gene.

The rearrangement links TRBV30 to TRBJ2-7, with 9 bases identical to TRBD2. The germline V gene has CDR1 GTSNPN and CDR2 SVGIG (reference sequence). The length of the CDR3 is 16 residues. V was clipped by 0 bases and J by 6 bases; unmatched bases: 12. The CDR3 protein is CAWSVLGSGGSSEQYF. The CDR3 coding sequence is TGTGCCTGGAGTGTACTGGGTAGCGGGGGATCCAGCGAGCAGTACTTC.

V gene TRBV11-2 combines with J gene TRBJ1-6; D call uncertain. The CDR3 length is 15 residues. V was pared by 6 bases and J by 6 bases, with 15 bases between. CDR1 and CDR2 (germline): SGHAT, FQNNGV. The CDR3 loop reads CASSFEPSGNSPLHF. The CDR3 DNA is TGTGCCAGCAGTTTCGAGCCCTCGGGTAATTCACCCCTCCACTTT.

The chain couples TRBV6-5 to TRBJ1-4; perhaps TRBD1 as D (5 bases). V was clipped by 3 bases and J by 8 bases, with 13 bases between them. This CDR3 is 14 amino acids long. Germline lookup yields CDR1 MNHEY and CDR2 SVGAGI. CDR3 sequence: CASSYRRQGEKLFF. The CDR3 bases are TGTGCCAGCAGTTATCGTAGGCAGGGAGAAAAACTGTTTTTT.

J is TRBJ1-1 and V is TRBV9, with D possibly matching TRBD1 (5 bases). This CDR3 comprises 15 residues. V gave up 3 bases and J gave up 0 bases, with 12 bases separating them. Germline V gene sequence: CDR1 SGDLS, CDR2 YYNGEE. Written as DNA, the CDR3 is TGTGCCAGCAGCGCCCAGGGAATTCTGAACACTGAAGCTTTCTTT. Translation: CASSAQGILNTEAFF.